The 26 T cell receptor beta chains presented below share a single source sample, sequenced in a study of blood T cell repertoires in COVID-19. Data came from immunoSEQ multiplex PCR; TCRdb stores just in-frame clones and leaves some out. This sample has about 69,000 clones; about four fifths occur once, and the top ten carry around 50%. Sequenced material: peripheral blood. Every receptor here comes from a human donor in a cohort sampled during active COVID-19.

The chain has TRBV19 and TRBJ1-1; D gene unclear. The germline V and J ends were trimmed by 5 bases and 0 bases, with 13 bases remaining between them. The CDR3 is 15 amino acids. Germline assignment: CDR1 LNHDA and CDR2 SQIVND (reference sequence). The CDR3 DNA follows: TGTGCCAGTAGTCCGGAGGACGGCATGAACACTGAAGCTTTCTTT. This gives the protein CASSPEDGMNTEAFF.

This chain links TRBV5-1 with TRBJ1-1, with 8 bases fitting TRBD1. The CDR3 runs 15 residues. V dropped 3 bases and J dropped 1; count of bases not matched to a gene: 5. Germline V gives CDR1 SGHRS, CDR2 YFSETQ. CDR3 amino acids: CASSSTGTGNTEAFF. In nucleotides, the CDR3 is TGCGCCAGCAGCTCGACCGGGACAGGGAACACTGAAGCTTTCTTT.

The chain combines TRBV10-2 with TRBJ2-3; 9 nucleotides line up with TRBD2. CDR3 length: 13 amino acids. Germline-derived CDR1 and CDR2 are WSHSY and SAAADI. Germline trimming cut 6 bases from V and 6 bases from J; bases unmatched to any gene: 4. CDR3 loop: CASRRGGVDTQYF. CDR3 bases: TGCGCCAGCAGGCGGGGGGGAGTGGATACGCAGTATTTT.

This clone was observed a single time. J is TRBJ2-5 and V is TRBV2, with TRBD1 as a possible D gene (6 bases). With 7 bases removed from V and 1 base from J, the gap between germline ends came to 16 bases. Germline CDR1 reads SNHLY; CDR2 reads FYNNEI. The CDR3 extends over 15 amino acids. CDR3 DNA: TGTGCCAGCAACTCACAGGGCCTCCCCCAAGAGACCCAGTACTTC. Residues: CASNSQGLPQETQYF.

This clone has more than one count but fewer than ten. The V call is TRBV4-2, the J call TRBJ2-7; D is ambiguous. The length of the CDR3 is 13 residues. CDR1 LGHNA and CDR2 YNFKEQ come from the germline V gene. The V gene lost 1 base and the J gene lost 6 bases, with 10 bases spanning the gap. The CDR3 is CASSQGQVGEQYF. CDR3 nucleotide sequence: TGTGCCAGCAGCCAAGGGCAGGTCGGCGAGCAGTACTTC.

The V gene is TRBV11-2, the J gene TRBJ2-1; maybe TRBD2 (7 bases). The CDR3 consists of 16 residues. Between the trimmed V and J ends, which lost 2 bases and 9 bases, there was a span of 20 bases. CDR1 SGHAT and CDR2 FQNNGV come from the germline V gene. CDR3 in DNA: TGTGCCAGCAGCTTATTAGCGGGCCCCAGAGGGGGTGAGCAGTTCTTC. This gives the protein CASSLLAGPRGGEQFF.

The table lists this clone with a few counts. This chain uses TRBV20-1 with TRBJ2-1, with D unresolved. The CDR3 spans 14 residues. Trimming pared 3 bases from V and 6 bases from J, leaving 15 bases between. Germline-derived CDR1 and CDR2 are DFQATT and SNEGSKA (reference sequence). CDR3 region: CSASASAAFNEQFF. The CDR3 DNA follows: TGCAGTGCTAGTGCCAGCGCAGCCTTCAATGAGCAGTTCTTC.

V and J are TRBV6-5 and TRBJ1-2, with a tentative D call TRBD1 (6 bases). The CDR3 totals 13 residues. Between the trimmed V and J ends, which lost 5 bases and 4 bases, there was a span of 11 bases. Germline V gene sequence: CDR1 MNHEY, CDR2 SVGAGI. The CDR3 sequence: CASSPGQIYGYTF. The DNA of the CDR3 is TGTGCCAGCAGTCCCGGACAGATCTATGGCTACACCTTC.

This clone appeared a few times. The chain uses TRBV3-1 (or the pseudogene TRBV3-2) and TRBJ2-3; tentative D call: TRBD1 (6 bases). The length of the CDR3 is 19 residues. V was cut by 0 bases and J by 6 bases, with 25 bases left in between. From germline, CDR1 is LGHDT and CDR2 YNNKEL (reference sequence). The CDR3 bases are TGTGCCAGCAGCCAAGACACGCGAGGTCCAGGGGCTGACGGGGATACGCAGTATTTT. Its protein product is CASSQDTRGPGADGDTQYF.

The chain uses TRBV28 and TRBJ2-2; D gene uncertain. Per the germline V gene, CDR1 is MDHEN and CDR2 is SYDVKM. V was pared by 3 bases and J by 0 bases, with 2 bases between. The CDR3 is 13 amino acids. CDR3 amino acids: CASSFTNTGELFF. The CDR3 bases are TGTGCCAGCAGTTTTACGAACACCGGGGAGCTGTTTTTT. The variable domain in full, with the rest retrieved from reference TRBV28 and TRBJ2-2, is DVKVTQSSRYLVKRTGEKVFLECVQDMDHENMFWYRQDPGLGLRLIYFSYDVKMKEKGDIPEGYSVSREKKERFSLILESASTNQTSMYLCASSFTNTGELFFGEGSRLTVL.

The V call is TRBV6-5, the J call TRBJ1-2, with TRBD1 identical over 12 bases. The J segment lost 8 bases and the V segment lost 6 bases, leaving 4 bases of the junction unmatched. Germline V gene sequence: CDR1 MNHEY, CDR2 SVGAGI. The CDR3 consists of 13 residues. CDR3 coding DNA: TGTGCCAGCAGACAAGGGACAGGGGGCGGCTACACCTTC. Residues: CASRQGTGGGYTF.

V gene TRBV10-1 combines with J gene TRBJ2-3; 12 bases fit TRBD2. The trim removed 6 bases at V and 3 bases at J, leaving 7 bases unmatched. The germline gives CDR1 WNHNN, CDR2 SYGVQD (reference sequence). The CDR3 runs to 16 residues. The CDR3 bases are TGCGCCAGCAGCGAAGGACTAGCGGGAATAACAGATACGCAGTATTTT. Protein product: CASSEGLAGITDTQYF.

The chain joins TRBV7-9 to TRBJ2-2, with 7 bases matching TRBD1. With 4 bases clipped from V and 5 bases from J, the junction kept 10 bases outside the gene matches. Looked up from germline, CDR1 is SEHNR and CDR2 is FQNEAQ (reference sequence). CDR3 length equals 16 residues. CDR3 bases: TGTGCCAGCAGCTCCAGAACGGCAGGGGGTACCGGGGAGCTGTTTTTT. Translation gives CASSSRTAGGTGELFF.

The chain couples TRBV7-2 to TRBJ1-2, with D possibly matching TRBD1 (6 bases). V lost 1 base and J 8 bases, leaving 11 bases between the germline ends. This CDR3 contains 13 residues. Germline CDR1 is SGHTA and CDR2 is FQGNSA. This CDR3 reads CASSLGGGGGYTF. Here the CDR3 DNA reads TGTGCCAGCAGCTTAGGGGGGGGCGGCGGCTACACCTTC. The full variable domain, in which reference TRBV7-2 and TRBJ1-2 provide the parts outside the CDR3, is GAGVSQSPSNKVTEKGKDVELRCDPISGHTALYWYRQSLGQGLEFLIYFQGNSAPDKSGLPSDRFSAERTGGSVSTLTIQRTQQEDSAVYLCASSLGGGGGYTFGSGTRLTVV.

This chain connects TRBV6-6 to TRBJ1-2; TRBD1 agrees at 9 bases. The CDR3 sequence is 14 residues long. V shed 6 bases and J 7 bases; nucleotides not matched to a gene: 9. CDR1 and CDR2 from the germline V gene are MNHNY and SVGAGI (reference sequence). CDR3 DNA sequence: TGTGCCAGCAGAGAACAGGGGGCGCCGGGTGGCTACACCTTC. Translation gives CASREQGAPGGYTF.

The chain couples TRBV5-8 to TRBJ2-7; 12 bases map to TRBD2. V lost 4 bases, J lost 2 bases, and 10 bases stayed unmatched. The CDR3 loop spans 17 amino acids. CDR1 and CDR2 (germline): SGHTS, YDEGEE. CDR3 coding DNA: TGTGCCAGCAGCCTGATGAGGACTAGCGGGACGACCTACGAGCAGTACTTC. Protein: CASSLMRTSGTTYEQYF. The full variable domain, its missing parts supplied by reference TRBV5-8 and TRBJ2-7, is EAGVTQSPTHLIKTRGQQATLRCSPISGHTSVYWYQQALGLGLQFLLWYDEGEERNRGNFPPRFSGRQFPNYSSELNVNALELEDSALYLCASSLMRTSGTTYEQYFGPGTRLTVT.

The table lists this clone with a few counts. The chain couples TRBV19 to TRBJ1-1, with unresolved D. Germline values: CDR1 LNHDA, CDR2 SQIVND (reference sequence). This CDR3 region has 13 residues. V dropped 6 bases and J dropped 2 bases, with 10 bases sitting between them. The CDR3, as DNA: TGTGCCAGTAGAACGGGATACAACACTGAAGCTTTCTTT. Residues: CASRTGYNTEAFF.

The chain employs TRBV7-6 and TRBJ2-2, with no clear D. This CDR3 is built from 14 residues. Deletions cut 4 bases from V and 7 bases from J, with 13 bases between. The germline V gene encodes CDR1 SGHVS and CDR2 FNYEAQ. The CDR3 bases are TGTGCCAGCAGCTCCCCTATGATAAGCGGGGAGCTGTTTTTT. It encodes CASSSPMISGELFF.

This clone was recorded many times. J is TRBJ2-7 and V is TRBV3-1 (or the pseudogene TRBV3-2), with TRBD2 as a possible D gene (5 bases). This CDR3 contains 11 residues. V lost 8 bases and J lost 4, with 9 bases in between. Germline V gene lookup returns CDR1 LGHDT and CDR2 YNNKEL (reference sequence). This CDR3 reads CASATGYEQYF. The CDR3 coding sequence is TGTGCCAGCGCGACGGGATACGAGCAGTACTTC.

Only a few counts were recorded for this clone. This rearrangement joins TRBV7-9 to TRBJ1-1; 8 nucleotides match TRBD1. Germline V lookup: CDR1 SEHNR, CDR2 FQNEAQ (reference sequence). The CDR3 extends over 15 amino acids. The ends lost 1 base at V and 4 bases at J; junction bases unmatched: 5. CDR3 DNA sequence: TGTGCCAGCAGCTTAGGAGACAGGGGTGGCACTGAAGCTTTCTTT. Translated: CASSLGDRGGTEAFF. Full variable domain (outside the CDR3, taken from reference TRBV7-9 and TRBJ1-1): DTGVSQNPRHKITKRGQNVTFRCDPISEHNRLYWYRQTLGQGPEFLTYFQNEAQLEKSRLLSDRFSAERPKGSFSTLEIQRTEQGDSAMYLCASSLGDRGGTEAFFGQGTRLTVV.

The chain links TRBV7-6 to TRBJ1-1; 7 bases are shared with TRBD1. Per germline, CDR1 SGHVS and CDR2 FNYEAQ. The CDR3 extends over 17 amino acids. V lost 1 base and J lost 1; bases outside the gene matches: 9. DNA for the CDR3: TGTGCCAGCAGCTTAGGGGACAGCCGTGGGGAGAACACTGAAGCTTTCTTT. Translation: CASSLGDSRGENTEAFF.

The chain carries TRBV28 and TRBJ2-5; D is perhaps TRBD2 (5 bases). V gave up 4 bases and J gave up 5 bases, with 17 bases separating them. Per germline, CDR1 MDHEN and CDR2 SYDVKM. The CDR3 is 15 residues long. The chain's CDR3 is CASSSIILVRETQYF. Here the CDR3 DNA reads TGTGCCAGCAGTTCGATTATACTAGTAAGGGAGACCCAGTACTTC.

This sequence joins TRBV7-9 and TRBJ2-5, with D possibly matching TRBD1 (6 bases). Per the germline V gene, CDR1 is SEHNR and CDR2 is FQNEAQ (reference sequence). The CDR3 is 15 residues long. The V end was cut by 5 bases, the J end by 4 bases, with 17 bases between. For the CDR3, the DNA is TGTGCCAGCAGCCCCCGGACAGAGTTGTTAGAGACCCAGTACTTC. Its translation is CASSPRTELLETQYF.

The chain carries TRBV4-2 and TRBJ2-3, with D tentatively TRBD1 (6 bases). V gave up 0 bases and J gave up 0 bases, with 19 bases separating them. Germline loops: CDR1 LGHNA, CDR2 YNFKEQ. The CDR3 consists of 19 residues. CDR3 DNA: TGTGCCAGCAGCCAAGATTTCCGTCGGACAGCCTCTAGCACAGATACGCAGTATTTT. This codes for CASSQDFRRTASSTDTQYF.

The chain joins TRBV27 to TRBJ2-5; 10 positions agree with TRBD2. This CDR3 is 15 amino acids long. In germline, CDR1 is MNHEY, CDR2 SMNVEV (reference sequence). V was clipped by 8 bases and J by 5 bases; unmatched bases: 11. The CDR3 region is CASGDLAGVWETQYF. The CDR3 bases are TGTGCCAGCGGAGATCTAGCGGGAGTCTGGGAGACCCAGTACTTC.

The rearrangement joins TRBV7-8 to TRBJ1-2, with 10 bases identical to TRBD1. The J segment lost 5 bases and the V segment lost 1 base, leaving 7 bases of the junction unmatched. The germline CDR1 and CDR2 sequences are SGHVS and FQNEAQ. This CDR3 has 16 residues. The CDR3 region has the DNA TGTGCCAGCAGCTTAGGGGGGACAGGGGCCTATTATGGCTACACCTTC. Translated: CASSLGGTGAYYGYTF.